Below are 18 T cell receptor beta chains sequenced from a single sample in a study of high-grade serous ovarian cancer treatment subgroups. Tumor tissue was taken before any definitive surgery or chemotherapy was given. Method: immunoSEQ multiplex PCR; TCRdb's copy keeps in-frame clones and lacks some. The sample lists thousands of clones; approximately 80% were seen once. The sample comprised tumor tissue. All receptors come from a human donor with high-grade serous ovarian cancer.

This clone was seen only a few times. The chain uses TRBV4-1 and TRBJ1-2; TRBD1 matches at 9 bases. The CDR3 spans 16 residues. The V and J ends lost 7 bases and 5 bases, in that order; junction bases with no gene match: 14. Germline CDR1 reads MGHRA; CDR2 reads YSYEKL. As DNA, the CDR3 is TGCGCCAGCACCCCACTGCCGGGACAGGGAGCGTATGGCTACACCTTC. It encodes CASTPLPGQGAYGYTF.

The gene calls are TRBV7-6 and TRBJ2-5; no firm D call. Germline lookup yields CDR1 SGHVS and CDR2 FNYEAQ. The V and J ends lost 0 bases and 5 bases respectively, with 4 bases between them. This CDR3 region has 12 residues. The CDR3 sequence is CASSLAVETQYF. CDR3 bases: TGTGCCAGCAGCTTAGCGGTGGAGACCCAGTACTTC.

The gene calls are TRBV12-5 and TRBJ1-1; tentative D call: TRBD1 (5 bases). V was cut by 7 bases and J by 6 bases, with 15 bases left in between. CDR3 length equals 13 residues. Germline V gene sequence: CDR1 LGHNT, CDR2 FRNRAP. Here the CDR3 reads CASVQGPGSEAFF. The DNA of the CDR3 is TGTGCTAGTGTTCAGGGCCCTGGATCTGAAGCTTTCTTT.

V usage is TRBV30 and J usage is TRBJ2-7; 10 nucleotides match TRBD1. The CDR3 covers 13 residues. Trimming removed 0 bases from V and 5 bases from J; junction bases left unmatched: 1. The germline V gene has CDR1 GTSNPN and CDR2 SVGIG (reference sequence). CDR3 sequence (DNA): TGTGCCTGGAGTGTGGGACAGGGGAACGAGCAGTACTTC. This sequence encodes CAWSVGQGNEQYF.

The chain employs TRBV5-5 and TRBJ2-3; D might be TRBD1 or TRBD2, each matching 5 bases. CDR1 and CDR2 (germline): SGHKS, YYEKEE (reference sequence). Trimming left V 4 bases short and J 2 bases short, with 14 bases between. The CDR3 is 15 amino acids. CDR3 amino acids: CASSQLTGPTDTQYF. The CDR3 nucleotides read TGTGCCAGCAGCCAGCTTACGGGGCCCACAGATACGCAGTATTTT.

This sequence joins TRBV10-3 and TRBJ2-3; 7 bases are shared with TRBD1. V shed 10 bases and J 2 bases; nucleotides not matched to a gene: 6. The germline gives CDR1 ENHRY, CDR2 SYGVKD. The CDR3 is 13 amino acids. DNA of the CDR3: TGTGCCACCGAAGGGGGCCCCACAGATACGCAGTATTTT. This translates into CATEGGPTDTQYF.

The CDR3 DNA sequence: TGTGCCAGCAGCATAAACCGGGACAGCTATGGCTACACCTTC. As protein: CASSINRDSYGYTF. V gene TRBV7-2 combines with J gene TRBJ1-2; 7 nucleotides agree with TRBD1. Trimming removed 5 bases from V and 4 bases from J; junction bases left unmatched: 7. This CDR3 contains 14 residues. Looked up from germline, CDR1 is SGHTA and CDR2 is FQGNSA.

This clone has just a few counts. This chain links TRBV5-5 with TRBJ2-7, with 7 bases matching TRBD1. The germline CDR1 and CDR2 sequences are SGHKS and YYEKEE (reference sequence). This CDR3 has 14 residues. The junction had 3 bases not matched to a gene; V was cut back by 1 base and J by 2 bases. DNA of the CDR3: TGTGCCAGCAGCTTGAGAGGGACAGCCTACGAGCAGTACTTC. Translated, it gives CASSLRGTAYEQYF.

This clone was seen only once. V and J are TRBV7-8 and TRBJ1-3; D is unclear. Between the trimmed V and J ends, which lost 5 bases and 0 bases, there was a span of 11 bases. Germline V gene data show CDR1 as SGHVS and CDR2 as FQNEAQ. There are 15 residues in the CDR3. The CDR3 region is CASSPRTASGNTIYF. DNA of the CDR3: TGTGCCAGCAGCCCAAGGACGGCCTCTGGAAACACCATATATTTT.

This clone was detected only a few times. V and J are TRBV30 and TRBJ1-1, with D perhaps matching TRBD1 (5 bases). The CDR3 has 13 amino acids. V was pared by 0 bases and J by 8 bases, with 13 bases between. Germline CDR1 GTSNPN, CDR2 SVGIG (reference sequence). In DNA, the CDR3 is TGTGCCTGGAGTGTACGTCGGGGACTCGAAGCTTTCTTT. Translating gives CAWSVRRGLEAFF.

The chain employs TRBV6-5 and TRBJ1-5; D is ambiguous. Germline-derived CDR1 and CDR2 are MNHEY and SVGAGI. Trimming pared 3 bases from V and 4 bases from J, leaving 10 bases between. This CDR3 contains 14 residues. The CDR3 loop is CASSYDPRNQPQHF. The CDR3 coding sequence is TGTGCCAGCAGTTATGACCCCCGAAATCAGCCCCAGCATTTT.

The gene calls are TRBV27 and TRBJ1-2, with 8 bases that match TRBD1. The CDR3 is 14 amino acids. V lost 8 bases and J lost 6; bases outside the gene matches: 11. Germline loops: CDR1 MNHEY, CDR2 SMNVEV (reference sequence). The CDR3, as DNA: TGTGCCAGCCGTGTTGGACAGGGAAAAAATGGCTACACCTTC. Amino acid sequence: CASRVGQGKNGYTF.

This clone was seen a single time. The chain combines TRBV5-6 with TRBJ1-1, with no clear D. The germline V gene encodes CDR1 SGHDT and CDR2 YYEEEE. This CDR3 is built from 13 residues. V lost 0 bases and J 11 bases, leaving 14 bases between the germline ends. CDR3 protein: CASSLAHTLMAFF. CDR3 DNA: TGTGCCAGCAGCTTGGCTCACACCCTGATGGCTTTCTTT.

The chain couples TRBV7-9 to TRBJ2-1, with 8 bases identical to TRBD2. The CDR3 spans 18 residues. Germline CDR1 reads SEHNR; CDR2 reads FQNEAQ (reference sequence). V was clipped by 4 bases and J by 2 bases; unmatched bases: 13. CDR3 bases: TGTGCCAGCAGCTCCTCGGGTGACCGGGGGGGCCCCTACAATGAGCAGTTCTTC. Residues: CASSSSGDRGGPYNEQFF.

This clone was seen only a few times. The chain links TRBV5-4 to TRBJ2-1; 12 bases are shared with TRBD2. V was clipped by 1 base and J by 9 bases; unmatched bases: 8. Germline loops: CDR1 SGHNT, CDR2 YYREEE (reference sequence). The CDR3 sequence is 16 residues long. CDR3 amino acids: CASSLRLAGGQAEQFF. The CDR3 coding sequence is TGTGCCAGCAGCTTGAGGCTAGCGGGGGGGCAGGCTGAGCAGTTCTTC.

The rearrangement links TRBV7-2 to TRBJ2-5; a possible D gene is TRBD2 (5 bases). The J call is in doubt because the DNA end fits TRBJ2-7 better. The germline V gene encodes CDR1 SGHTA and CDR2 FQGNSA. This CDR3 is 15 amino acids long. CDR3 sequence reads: CASSFNLGGGYEQYF. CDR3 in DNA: TGTGCCAGCAGCTTTAACCTCGGCGGAGGCTACGAGCAGTACTTC.

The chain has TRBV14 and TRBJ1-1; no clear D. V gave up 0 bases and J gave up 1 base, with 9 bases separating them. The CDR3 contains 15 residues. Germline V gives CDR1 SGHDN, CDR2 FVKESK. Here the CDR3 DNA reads TGTGCCAGCAGCCAAGAGTGGCAGAAGAACACTGAAGCTTTCTTT. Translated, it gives CASSQEWQKNTEAFF. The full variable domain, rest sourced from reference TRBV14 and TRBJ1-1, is EAGVTQFPSHSVIEKGQTVTLRCDPISGHDNLYWYRRVMGKEIKFLLHFVKESKQDESGMPNNRFLAERTGGTYSTLKVQPAELEDSGVYFCASSQEWQKNTEAFFGQGTRLTVV.

The CDR3 sequence is CASSVGTSYEQYF. The CDR3 nucleotides read TGTGCCAGCAGCGTCGGGACCTCCTACGAGCAGTACTTC. The V gene is TRBV9, the J gene TRBJ2-7; D tentatively reads TRBD1 or TRBD2 (5 bases each). CDR3 size: 13 residues. Germline V gene lookup returns CDR1 SGDLS and CDR2 YYNGEE. The ends were cut back, 2 bases at V and 0 bases at J, with 6 bases in the middle.